This entry lists 25 T cell receptor beta chains sequenced from one sample in a study of T cells in Graves' hyperthyroidism and ophthalmopathy (dated by TCRdb to between 2018 and 2021). Library preparation employed multiplex PCR. Sequencing took place on an Illumina HiSeq 2000. TCR beta CDR3 regions were amplified from RNA transcripts. For the first round of RT-PCR on the TCR CDR3, the HTBI primer set was used together with the Qiagen OneStep RT-PCR kit. TCRdb handled the public reads itself, with Q25 trimming in fastp and clone calling in MiXCR, and kept productive beta chains. Rows merge per CDR3 protein into single entries with the most common DNA and genes. This sample has around 560,000 distinct CDR3 sequences in its table, and 16% of those were observed once. The ten largest clonotypes hold 15% to 20% of the sample. What was sequenced was blood. Receptors originate from a woman aged 18-29 years with Graves' hyperthyroidism.

This clonotype was seen a few times. The rearrangement links TRBV2 to TRBJ1-2; the match to TRBD1 covers 10 bases. V gave up 5 bases and J gave up 7 bases; unmatched junction bases: 10. The CDR3 is made up of 15 amino acids. Germline V lookup: CDR1 SNHLY, CDR2 FYNNEI. The CDR3, as DNA: TGTGCCAGCAGTCTAAGACAGGGGGCGGTGGGTGGCTACACCTTC. Its translation: CASSLRQGAVGGYTF.

This clonotype was observed at least ten times. The V and J genes are TRBV11-3 and TRBJ1-2; 11 bases are a match to TRBD1. This CDR3 region has 16 residues. With 3 bases clipped from V and 8 bases from J, the junction kept 11 bases outside the gene matches. Germline CDR1 reads SGHNT; CDR2 reads YENEEA. For the CDR3, the DNA is TGTGCCAGCAGCTTTCGGACAGGGGGCGTTATTGGAGGCTACACCTTC. Translation: CASSFRTGGVIGGYTF.

This chain connects TRBV6-2 or TRBV6-3 to TRBJ2-1, with 9 bases matching TRBD1. The CDR3 has 14 residues. Germline V gene sequence: CDR1 MNHEY, CDR2 SVGEGT. With V trimmed by 8 bases and J by 5 bases, 7 bases remained unmatched. The CDR3 sequence: CASDDRGTNNEQFF. In nucleotides, the CDR3 is TGTGCCAGCGACGACAGGGGGACTAACAATGAGCAGTTCTTC.

This clonotype showed up many times. This rearrangement joins TRBV11-3 to TRBJ2-3; 10 positions match TRBD2. The V and J ends lost 3 bases and 5 bases, in that order; junction bases with no gene match: 8. The CDR3 is 16 amino acids. Germline assignment: CDR1 SGHNT and CDR2 YENEEA. CDR3 residues: CASSFVGTSDRDTQYF. DNA for the CDR3: TGTGCCAGCAGCTTCGTTGGGACTAGCGATCGAGATACGCAGTATTTT.

A few counts support this clonotype. The genes are TRBV6-2 or TRBV6-3 and TRBJ2-1, with 9 nucleotides matching TRBD2. Germline trimming cut 6 bases from V and 7 bases from J; bases unmatched to any gene: 4. Germline CDR1 is MNHEY and CDR2 is SVGEGT. The CDR3 runs to 13 residues. This CDR3 reads CASRPRGGNEQFF. For the CDR3, the DNA is TGTGCCAGCAGGCCGCGGGGGGGGAATGAGCAGTTCTTC.

V usage is TRBV2 and J usage is TRBJ2-1; D may be TRBD1 or TRBD2 (5 bases each). The V end lost 6 bases, the J end lost 8 bases, and 14 bases lay between the germline ends. Germline assignment: CDR1 SNHLY and CDR2 FYNNEI. This CDR3 has 13 amino acids. CDR3 protein: CASSANQGDEQFF. CDR3 sequence (DNA): TGTGCCAGCAGCGCCAATCAGGGAGATGAGCAGTTCTTC.

In this sample, this clonotype turned up once. This chain joins TRBV9 and TRBJ1-2; D gene unclear. This CDR3 has 12 residues. V was pared by 0 bases and J by 2 bases, with 2 bases between. Germline-derived CDR1 and CDR2 are SGDLS and YYNGEE. The chain's CDR3 is CASSVENYGYTF. The CDR3 nucleotides read TGTGCCAGCAGCGTAGAAAACTATGGCTACACCTTC.

To note about this clonotype: One base away lies a much larger clone, so this may be a sequencing read error. The V gene is TRBV25-1, the J gene TRBJ1-1, with 7 bases matching TRBD1. The V and J ends lost 5 bases and 4 bases, in that order; junction bases with no gene match: 4. Germline V gives CDR1 MGHDK, CDR2 SYGVNS. The CDR3 is 13 amino acids. This CDR3 is CASSKGAGTEAFF. The CDR3, as DNA: TGTGCCAGCAGTAAGGGGGCGGGCACTGAAGCTTTCTTT.

This clonotype was counted a few times. This chain uses TRBV24-1 with TRBJ2-3, with D possibly being TRBD1 or TRBD2 (5 bases each). The germline V and J ends were trimmed by 6 bases and 0 bases, with 27 bases remaining between them. Germline CDR1 reads KGHDR; CDR2 reads SFDVKD. This CDR3 spans 20 amino acids. CDR3 region: CATSTTPGRRDSASTDTQYF. The CDR3 nucleotides are TGTGCCACCAGTACAACGCCGGGACGCAGAGACTCTGCTAGCACAGATACGCAGTATTTT.

This clonotype was recorded at least ten times. The chain is built from TRBV12-3 or TRBV12-4 and TRBJ1-6; weak D call: TRBD1 (5 bases). The CDR3 contains 15 residues. V lost 3 bases, J lost 7 bases, and 13 bases lay in between. In nucleotides, the CDR3 is TGTGCCAGCAGTTTGACGGGGGGAGGCAATTCACCCCTCCACTTT. Translating it yields CASSLTGGGNSPLHF.

In its sample, this clonotype was seen many times. The gene calls are TRBV3-1 and TRBJ2-5, with 9 bases identical to TRBD2. The CDR3 extends over 17 amino acids. The germline V gene encodes CDR1 LGHDT and CDR2 YNNKEL (reference sequence). The ends lost 5 bases at V and 7 bases at J; junction bases unmatched: 17. The CDR3 loop is CASSSYRTSGPGGTQYF. As DNA, the CDR3 is TGTGCCAGCAGCTCATACCGTACTAGCGGGCCCGGGGGGACCCAGTACTTC.

This clonotype has ten or more counts. V usage is TRBV6-1 and J usage is TRBJ2-5; a weak D match, TRBD1 (7 bases). The CDR3 is 14 amino acids. Looked up from germline, CDR1 is MNHNS and CDR2 is SASEGT. Trimming took off 4 bases at V and 4 bases at J, with 13 bases between the two ends. The CDR3 protein is CASSARRGLETQYF. CDR3 nucleotides: TGTGCCAGCAGTGCACGGAGGGGGCTAGAGACCCAGTACTTC.

This clonotype was observed a handful of times. The chain uses TRBV7-9 and TRBJ2-1, with TRBD2 identical over 11 bases. Germline-derived CDR1 and CDR2 are SEHNR and FQNEAQ (reference sequence). The junction had 5 bases not matched to a gene; V was cut back by 1 base and J by 0 bases. This CDR3 has 18 amino acids. The CDR3 DNA reads TGTGCCAGCAGCTTAGGGCCGGGACTAGCGGCCTCCTACAATGAGCAGTTCTTC. Encoded protein: CASSLGPGLAASYNEQFF.

This clonotype has a count of ten or more. The chain carries TRBV28 and TRBJ2-6; 8 bases map to TRBD2. V dropped 7 bases and J dropped 0; count of bases not matched to a gene: 11. Germline V gene data show CDR1 as MDHEN and CDR2 as SYDVKM. The CDR3 has 18 residues. The chain's CDR3 is CASNPLAGGNSGANVLTF. The CDR3 DNA reads TGTGCCAGCAACCCACTTGCGGGAGGCAACTCTGGGGCCAACGTCCTGACTTTC.

This clonotype occurred many times. V gene TRBV2 combines with J gene TRBJ2-5; D might be TRBD2 (5 bases). Germline V CDR1 and CDR2: SNHLY, FYNNEI. This CDR3 region has 16 residues. V was shortened by 6 bases and J by 5 bases, with 22 bases between the two germline ends. CDR3: CASRGGLSGYAETQYF. The DNA of the CDR3 is TGTGCCAGCAGAGGCGGACTCAGCGGTTACGCCGAGACCCAGTACTTC.

In its sample, this clonotype was seen many times. Here the CDR3 DNA reads TGTGCCAGCCGCCGGGGGACTCAAGAGACCCAGTACTTC. It encodes CASRRGTQETQYF. The chain uses TRBV5-6 and TRBJ2-5; the D gene is possibly TRBD2 (6 bases). Germline CDR1 is SGHDT and CDR2 is YYEEEE. V was clipped by 7 bases and J by 2 bases, with 12 bases between them. CDR3 length: 13 residues.

V and J are TRBV14 and TRBJ1-5; D remains ambiguous. Trimming cost V 0 bases and J 11 bases, with 11 bases left between them. Germline CDR1 reads SGHDN; CDR2 reads FVKESK. The length of the CDR3 is 13 residues. CDR3: CASSQDRRSAQHF. The CDR3 nucleotides are TGTGCCAGCAGCCAAGACAGAAGGTCGGCCCAGCATTTT.

This clonotype was seen at least ten times. The J gene is TRBJ2-7, the V gene TRBV7-2, with 8 bases identical to TRBD2. Germline values: CDR1 SGHTA, CDR2 FQGNSA. V lost 5 bases, J lost 0 bases, and 12 bases stayed unmatched. The CDR3 has 17 amino acids. The CDR3 is CASSGPRPGTSSYEQYF. Here the CDR3 DNA reads TGTGCCAGCAGCGGACCCCGCCCCGGGACTAGCTCCTACGAGCAGTACTTC.

This clonotype was counted between two and nine times. The chain has TRBV2 and TRBJ1-5; 10 nucleotides agree with TRBD1. This CDR3 is 14 amino acids long. Germline CDR1 reads SNHLY; CDR2 reads FYNNEI. Unmatched junction bases numbered 3, after V lost 4 bases and J lost 6 bases. The CDR3 here is CASSGQGAGQPQHF. The CDR3 DNA reads as TGTGCCAGCAGTGGACAGGGGGCAGGTCAGCCCCAGCATTTT.

This clonotype was recorded at least ten times. The chain's CDR3 is CSAVQTRAYEQYF. CDR3 sequence (DNA): TGCAGTGCTGTCCAAACGAGGGCGTACGAGCAGTACTTC. The chain is built from TRBV20-1 and TRBJ2-7; D possibly corresponds to TRBD2 (5 bases). The germline CDR1 and CDR2 sequences are DFQATT and SNEGSKA (reference sequence). Trimming removed 5 bases from V and 4 bases from J, with 15 bases in between. The CDR3 covers 13 residues.

As regards this clonotype: An end of the junction differs from the germline gene, which may be a read error. The chain links TRBV29-1 to TRBJ2-7; 8 nucleotides line up with TRBD1. This CDR3 has 11 residues. CDR1 SQVTM and CDR2 ANQGSEA come from the germline V gene. The CDR3 protein is CSVVDRGEQCF. CDR3 sequence (DNA): TGCAGCGTTGTCGACAGGGGCGAGCAGTGCTTC.

This clonotype was recorded at least ten times. V gene TRBV11-3 combines with J gene TRBJ2-7, with D possibly called TRBD1 or TRBD2 (5 bases each). CDR1 SGHNT and CDR2 YENEEA come from the germline V gene. Trimming shortened V by 7 bases and J by 0 bases, and 13 bases separated the two germline ends. The CDR3 length is 14 residues. The CDR3 sequence: CASMRDGDSYEQYF. The CDR3, as DNA: TGTGCCAGCATGAGGGACGGGGACTCCTACGAGCAGTACTTC.

This clonotype occurred many times. The CDR3 DNA reads TGTGCCAGCAGTTTTCGACTTATCAGCACAGATACGCAGTATTTT. Translation gives CASSFRLISTDTQYF. The chain recombines TRBV12-3 or TRBV12-4 with TRBJ2-3; D uncertain. V was pared by 3 bases and J by 0 bases, with 10 bases between. The CDR3 contains 15 residues.

This clonotype was counted many times. The CDR3 region is CASTHQGLAEQYF. CDR3 nucleotides: TGTGCCAGCACTCATCAGGGTTTAGCCGAGCAGTACTTC. V is TRBV28 and J is TRBJ2-7; D may be TRBD1 (5 bases). This CDR3 is built from 13 residues. Germline V gene sequence: CDR1 MDHEN, CDR2 SYDVKM. The germline V and J ends were trimmed by 7 bases and 6 bases, with 16 bases remaining between them.

This clonotype has ten or more counts. The J gene is TRBJ1-4, the V gene TRBV7-9; unclear D gene. V lost 5 bases to trimming and J lost 11 bases, with 18 bases between them. CDR1 and CDR2 (germline): SEHNR, FQNEAQ (reference sequence). The CDR3 runs 14 residues. Here the CDR3 reads CASSTRGAIEKLFF. The CDR3 DNA reads TGTGCCAGCAGCACGCGAGGTGCAATTGAGAAACTGTTTTTT.